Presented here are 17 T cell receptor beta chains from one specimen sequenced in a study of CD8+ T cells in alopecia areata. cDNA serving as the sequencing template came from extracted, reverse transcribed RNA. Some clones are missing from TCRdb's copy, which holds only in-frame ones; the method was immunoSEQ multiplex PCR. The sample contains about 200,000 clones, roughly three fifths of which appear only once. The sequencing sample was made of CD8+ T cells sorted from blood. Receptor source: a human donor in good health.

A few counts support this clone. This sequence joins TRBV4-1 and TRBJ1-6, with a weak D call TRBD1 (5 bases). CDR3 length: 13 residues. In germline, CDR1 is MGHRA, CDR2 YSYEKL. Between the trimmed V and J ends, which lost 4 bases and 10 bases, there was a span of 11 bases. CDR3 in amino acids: CASSPGTGSPLHF. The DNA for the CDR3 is TGCGCCAGCAGCCCGGGGACGGGGTCACCCCTCCACTTT.

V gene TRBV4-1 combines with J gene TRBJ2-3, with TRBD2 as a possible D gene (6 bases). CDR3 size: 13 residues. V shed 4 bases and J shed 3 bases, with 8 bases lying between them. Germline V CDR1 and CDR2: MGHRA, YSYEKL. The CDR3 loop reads CASSREDTDTQYF. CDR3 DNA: TGCGCCAGCAGCCGGGAGGATACAGATACGCAGTATTTT.

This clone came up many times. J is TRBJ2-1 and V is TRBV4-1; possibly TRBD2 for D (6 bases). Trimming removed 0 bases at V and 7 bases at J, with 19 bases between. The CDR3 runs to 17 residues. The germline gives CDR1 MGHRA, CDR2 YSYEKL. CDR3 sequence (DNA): TGCGCCAGCAGCCAAGATCGTGGGGAGCCAGGGAGGAATGAGCAGTTCTTC. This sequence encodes CASSQDRGEPGRNEQFF.

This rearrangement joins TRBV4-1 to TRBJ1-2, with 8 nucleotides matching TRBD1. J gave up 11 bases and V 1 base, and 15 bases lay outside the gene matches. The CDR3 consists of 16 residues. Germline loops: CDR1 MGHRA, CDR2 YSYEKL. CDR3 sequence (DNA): TGCGCCAGCAGCCAAGTATTGACAGGGGCTAAGGGAGGGTACACCTTC. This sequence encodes CASSQVLTGAKGGYTF.

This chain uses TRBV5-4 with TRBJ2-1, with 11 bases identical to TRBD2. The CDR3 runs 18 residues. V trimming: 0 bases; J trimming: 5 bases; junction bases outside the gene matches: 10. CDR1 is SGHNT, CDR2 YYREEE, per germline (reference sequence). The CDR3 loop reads CASSLGVLLAGENNEQFF. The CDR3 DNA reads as TGTGCCAGCAGCTTGGGGGTCCTACTAGCGGGGGAGAACAATGAGCAGTTCTTC.

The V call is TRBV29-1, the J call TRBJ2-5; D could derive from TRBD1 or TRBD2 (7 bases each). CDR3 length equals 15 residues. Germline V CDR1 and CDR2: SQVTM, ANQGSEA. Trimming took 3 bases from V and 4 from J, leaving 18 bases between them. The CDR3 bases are TGCAGCGTTGATAGGGAGGGGGCCGCCCCAGAGACCCAGTACTTC. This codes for CSVDREGAAPETQYF.

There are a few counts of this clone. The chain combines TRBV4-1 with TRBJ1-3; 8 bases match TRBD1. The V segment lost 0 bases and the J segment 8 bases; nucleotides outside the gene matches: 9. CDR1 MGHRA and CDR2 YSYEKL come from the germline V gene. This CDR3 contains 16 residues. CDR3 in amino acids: CASSQDDRGQRDTIYF. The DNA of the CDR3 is TGCGCCAGCAGCCAAGATGACAGGGGCCAGAGGGACACCATATATTTT.

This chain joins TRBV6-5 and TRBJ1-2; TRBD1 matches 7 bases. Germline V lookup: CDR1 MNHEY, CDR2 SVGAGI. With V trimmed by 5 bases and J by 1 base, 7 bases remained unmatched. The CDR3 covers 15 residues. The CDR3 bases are TGTGCCAGCAGTATAGTCAGGGGGGTTAACTATGGCTACACCTTC. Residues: CASSIVRGVNYGYTF.

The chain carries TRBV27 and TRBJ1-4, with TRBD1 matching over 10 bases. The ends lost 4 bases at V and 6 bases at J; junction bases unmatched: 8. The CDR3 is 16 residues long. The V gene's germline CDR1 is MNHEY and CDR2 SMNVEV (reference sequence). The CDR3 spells CASSSRQGAMYEKLFF. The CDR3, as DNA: TGTGCCAGCAGTTCTCGACAGGGGGCAATGTATGAAAAACTGTTTTTT.

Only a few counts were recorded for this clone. The CDR3 sequence is CASSLAPNTEAFF. CDR3 bases: TGCGCCAGCAGCTTGGCCCCCAACACTGAAGCTTTCTTT. The chain carries TRBV5-1 and TRBJ1-1; D is unresolved. There are 13 residues in the CDR3. V lost 0 bases and J lost 2, with 5 bases in between. Germline CDR1 reads SGHRS; CDR2 reads YFSETQ. Full variable domain (remainder filled in from reference TRBV5-1 and TRBJ1-1): KAGVTQTPRYLIKTRGQQVTLSCSPISGHRSVSWYQQTPGQGLQFLFEYFSETQRNKGNFPGRFSGRQFSNSRSEMNVSTLELGDSALYLCASSLAPNTEAFFGQGTRLTVV.

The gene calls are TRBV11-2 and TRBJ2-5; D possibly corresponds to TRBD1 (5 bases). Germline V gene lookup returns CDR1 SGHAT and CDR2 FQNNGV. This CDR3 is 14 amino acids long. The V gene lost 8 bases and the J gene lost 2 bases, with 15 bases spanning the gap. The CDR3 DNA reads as TGTGCCAGCTGGGTGGGGCGAAAGCAAGAGACCCAGTACTTC. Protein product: CASWVGRKQETQYF. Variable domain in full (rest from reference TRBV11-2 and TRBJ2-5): EAGVAQSPRYKIIEKRQSVAFWCNPISGHATLYWYQQILGQGPKLLIQFQNNGVVDDSQLPKDRFSAERLKGVDSTLKIQPAKLEDSAVYLCASWVGRKQETQYFGPGTRLLVL.

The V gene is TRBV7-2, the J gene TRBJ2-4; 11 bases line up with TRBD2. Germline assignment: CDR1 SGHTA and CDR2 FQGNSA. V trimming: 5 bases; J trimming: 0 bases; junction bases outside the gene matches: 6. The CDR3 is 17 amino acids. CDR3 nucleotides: TGTGCCAGCAGCGGACTAGCGGGCCAATCAGCCAAAAACATTCAGTACTTC. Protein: CASSGLAGQSAKNIQYF.

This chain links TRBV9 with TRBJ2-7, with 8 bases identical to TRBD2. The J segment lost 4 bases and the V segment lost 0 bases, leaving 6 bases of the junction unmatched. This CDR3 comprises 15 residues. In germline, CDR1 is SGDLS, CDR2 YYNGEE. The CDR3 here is CASSVDSGARYEQYF. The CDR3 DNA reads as TGTGCCAGCAGCGTAGATAGCGGGGCGCGGTACGAGCAGTACTTC. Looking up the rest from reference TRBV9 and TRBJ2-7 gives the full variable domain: DSGVTQTPKHLITATGQRVTLRCSPRSGDLSVYWYQQSLDQGLQFLIQYYNGEERAKGNILERFSAQQFPDLHSELNLSSLELGDSALYFCASSVDSGARYEQYFGPGTRLTVT.

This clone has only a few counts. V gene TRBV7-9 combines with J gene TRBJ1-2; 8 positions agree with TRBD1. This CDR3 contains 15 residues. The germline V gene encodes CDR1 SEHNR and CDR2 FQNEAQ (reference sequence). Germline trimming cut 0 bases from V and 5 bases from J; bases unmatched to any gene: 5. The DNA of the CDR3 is TGTGCCAGCAGCTTAGCCACAGGGGGAATATATGGCTACACCTTC. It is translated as CASSLATGGIYGYTF.

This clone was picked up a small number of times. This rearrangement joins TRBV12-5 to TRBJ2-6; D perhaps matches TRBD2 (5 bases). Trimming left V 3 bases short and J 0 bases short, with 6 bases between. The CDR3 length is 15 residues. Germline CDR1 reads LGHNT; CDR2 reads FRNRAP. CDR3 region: CASGFRDSGANVLTF. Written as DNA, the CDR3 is TGTGCTAGTGGTTTTCGGGACTCTGGGGCCAACGTCCTGACTTTC.

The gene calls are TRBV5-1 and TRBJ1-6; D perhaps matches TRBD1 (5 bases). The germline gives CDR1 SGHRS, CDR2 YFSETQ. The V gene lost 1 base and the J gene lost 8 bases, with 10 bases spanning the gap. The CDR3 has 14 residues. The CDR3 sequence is CASSLRDGYSPLHF. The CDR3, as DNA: TGCGCCAGCAGCTTGCGGGACGGATATTCACCCCTCCACTTT.

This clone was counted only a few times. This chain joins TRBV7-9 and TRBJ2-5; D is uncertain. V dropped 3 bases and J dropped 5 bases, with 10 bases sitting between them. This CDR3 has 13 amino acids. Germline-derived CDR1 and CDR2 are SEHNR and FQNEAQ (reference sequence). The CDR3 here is CASSLEGRETQYF. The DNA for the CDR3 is TGTGCCAGCAGCTTGGAAGGGCGGGAGACCCAGTACTTC. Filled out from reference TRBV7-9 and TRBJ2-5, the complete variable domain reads DTGVSQNPRHKITKRGQNVTFRCDPISEHNRLYWYRQTLGQGPEFLTYFQNEAQLEKSRLLSDRFSAERPKGSFSTLEIQRTEQGDSAMYLCASSLEGRETQYFGPGTRLLVL.